Listed here are 9 T cell receptor beta chains from one sample, sequenced in a study of read filtering for tumor transcriptome and immune sequencing. From about 400 ng of RNA, a library with molecular barcoded alpha/delta and beta/gamma adaptors was made. TCRdb ran MiXCR on the reads and lists one entry per CDR3 protein. Of roughly 130,000 distinct CDR3 sequences listed, over 10% are singletons. The sequenced sample consisted of a population of CD138-negative cells sorted from bone marrow. Receptors were obtained from a donor aged 40 or over with multiple myeloma.

There are many counts of this clonotype. The rearrangement links TRBV13 to TRBJ1-1; 8 bases match TRBD1. J was trimmed by 1 base and V by 1 base; bases with no gene match: 11. CDR3 size: 18 residues. Germline CDR1 PRHDT, CDR2 FYEKMQ (reference sequence). The CDR3 reads CASSLVAGGAKGNTEAFF. The CDR3 DNA sequence: TGTGCCAGCAGCTTAGTGGCAGGGGGCGCGAAGGGGAACACTGAAGCTTTCTTT.

Many counts were recorded for this clonotype. V and J are TRBV20-1 and TRBJ1-2; the match to TRBD1 covers 7 bases. From germline, CDR1 is DFQATT and CDR2 SNEGSKA (reference sequence). The CDR3 contains 12 residues. V lost 5 bases to trimming and J lost 8 bases; unmatched junction nucleotides: 8. CDR3 in DNA: TGCAGTGCTGGGGCAGGGGGACGGGGCTACACCTTC. This encodes CSAGAGGRGYTF.

In its sample, this clonotype was seen many times. This chain joins TRBV5-1 and TRBJ2-3; D gene uncertain. Looked up from germline, CDR1 is SGHRS and CDR2 is YFSETQ. The CDR3 loop spans 14 amino acids. V was trimmed by 1 base and J by 1 base, leaving 7 bases between them. CDR3 residues: CASSLNQGTDTQYF. The CDR3 DNA reads as TGCGCCAGCAGCTTGAACCAGGGCACAGATACGCAGTATTTT.

V gene TRBV30 combines with J gene TRBJ2-7; D might be TRBD1 or TRBD2, each matching 5 bases. Germline V gene sequence: CDR1 GTSNPN, CDR2 SVGIG (reference sequence). Trimming removed 6 bases from V and 4 bases from J, with 19 bases in between. This CDR3 region has 14 residues. CDR3 sequence: CACTKGPNGYEQYF. CDR3 DNA: TGTGCCTGTACCAAGGGACCAAACGGATACGAGCAGTACTTC.

Details on this clonotype: A much more abundant neighbour one base away suggests this may be a read error. The V call is TRBV12-3 or TRBV12-4, the J call TRBJ2-1; no reliable D call. This CDR3 spans 12 amino acids. In nucleotides, the CDR3 is TGTGCCACCAGTTTATTCAGCAATGAGCAGTTCTTC. Translating it yields CATSLFSNEQFF.

Comments on this clonotype: A clone one base away is much larger, so this may be a read error. This rearrangement joins TRBV2 to TRBJ2-3, with 8 bases lining up with TRBD2. Germline V gene data show CDR1 as SNHLY and CDR2 as FYNNEI. The CDR3 has 14 amino acids. The CDR3 protein is CASIKRGSTNTQYF. CDR3 nucleotide sequence: TGTGCCAGCATAAAGCGGGGGAGCACAAATACGCAGTATTTT.

This clonotype was seen only a few times. The final CDR3 position lacks the conserved phenylalanine or tryptophan, pointing to a likely read error. CDR3 sequence reads: CASSLSRDGEAFY. CDR3 DNA: TGTGCCAGCAGCCTAAGCCGGGACGGTGAAGCTTTCTAT. This chain joins TRBV11-2 and TRBJ1-1; D is possibly TRBD1 (5 bases). CDR1 is SGHAT and CDR2 is FQNNGV in the germline V gene. V lost 5 bases to trimming and J lost 7 bases, with 14 bases between them. There are 13 residues in the CDR3.

This clonotype was counted ten times or more. The CDR3 region is CSVSPRDPGTDTQYF. The CDR3 region has the DNA TGCAGCGTTTCCCCCCGGGACCCAGGCACAGATACGCAGTATTTT. V is TRBV29-1 and J is TRBJ2-3; D possibly matches TRBD1 or TRBD2 (5 bases each). The V gene lost 5 bases and the J gene lost 1 base, with 16 bases spanning the gap. The CDR3 covers 15 residues. In germline, CDR1 is SQVTM, CDR2 ANQGSEA.

This clonotype was seen ten or more times. This chain links TRBV2 with TRBJ1-2; 7 bases match TRBD1. The germline gives CDR1 SNHLY, CDR2 FYNNEI. V dropped 1 base and J dropped 6; count of bases not matched to a gene: 2. The CDR3 is 13 amino acids. This chain's CDR3 is CASSEGQGHGYTF. The DNA of the CDR3 is TGTGCCAGCAGTGAAGGACAGGGACATGGCTACACCTTC.